The entry below describes one T cell receptor (beta chain). No antigen is known for it. This sample also contains other DNA sequences that code for the same CDR3. The CDR3 spans 14 residues. Trimming removed 2 bases at V and 0 bases at J, with 8 bases between. Germline CDR1 and CDR2: MDHEN and SYDVKM. The data derive from a study of shared clonotypes between healthy human individuals. General study results and limits: The four-donor shared clonotypes exceeded non-shared clonotypes in generation probability, with non-shared ones scoring lower.

Some clones are missing from TCRdb's copy, which holds only in-frame ones; the method was immunoSEQ multiplex PCR. The sample lists under 650,000 clones, 96% occurring once. V usage is TRBV28 and J usage is TRBJ2-7, with D possibly TRBD1 on 6 matching bases. Material: naive CD4+ T cells sorted from blood. Subset in this sample: CD45RA+ positively selected. This TCR was recovered from a woman in her 30s in good health. CDR3 region: CASSLTGNSYEQYF. CDR3 nucleotide sequence: TGTGCCAGCAGTTTAACAGGGAACTCCTACGAGCAGTACTTC.